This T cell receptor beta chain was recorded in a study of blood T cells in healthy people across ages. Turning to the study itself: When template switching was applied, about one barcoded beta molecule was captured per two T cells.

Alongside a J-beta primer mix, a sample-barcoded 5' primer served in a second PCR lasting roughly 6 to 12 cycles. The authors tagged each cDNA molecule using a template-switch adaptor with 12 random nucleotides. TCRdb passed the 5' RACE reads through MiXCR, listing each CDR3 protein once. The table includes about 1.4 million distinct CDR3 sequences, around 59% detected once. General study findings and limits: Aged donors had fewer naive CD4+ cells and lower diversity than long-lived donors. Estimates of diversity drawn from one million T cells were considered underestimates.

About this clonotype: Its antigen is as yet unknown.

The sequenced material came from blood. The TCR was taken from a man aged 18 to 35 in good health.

Here the CDR3 DNA reads TGTGCCAGCAGCCCCCGTACCGGGACAGGGGTCTATGGCTACACCTTC. It yields the protein CASSPRTGTGVYGYTF. The chain recombines TRBV7-9 with TRBJ1-2, with 10 nucleotides matching TRBD1. Germline assignment: CDR1 SEHNR and CDR2 FQNEAQ (reference sequence). Losses at the gene ends were 5 bases for V and 4 bases for J; bases not matched to a gene: 10. CDR3 length: 16 residues.